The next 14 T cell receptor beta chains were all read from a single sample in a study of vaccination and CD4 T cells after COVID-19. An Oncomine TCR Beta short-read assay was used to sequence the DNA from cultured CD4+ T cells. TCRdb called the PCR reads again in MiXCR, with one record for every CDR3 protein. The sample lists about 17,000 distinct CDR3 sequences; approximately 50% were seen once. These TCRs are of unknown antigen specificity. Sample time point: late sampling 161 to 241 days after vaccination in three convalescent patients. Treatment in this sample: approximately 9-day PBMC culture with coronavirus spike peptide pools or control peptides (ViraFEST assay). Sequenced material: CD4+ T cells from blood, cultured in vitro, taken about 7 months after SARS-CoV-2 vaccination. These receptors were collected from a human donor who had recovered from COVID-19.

The CDR3 DNA reads as TGCAGTGCTAGAGACCAACTAGCGGGACTCCGGGGGAGATATACGCAGTATTTT. Its translation is CSARDQLAGLRGRYTQYF. The chain links TRBV20-1 to TRBJ2-3, with 10 bases matching TRBD2. After removal of 0 bases from V and 7 bases from J, the junction contained 16 bases not matched to a gene. The CDR3 covers 18 residues. Germline CDR1 and CDR2: DFQATT and SNEGSKA (reference sequence).

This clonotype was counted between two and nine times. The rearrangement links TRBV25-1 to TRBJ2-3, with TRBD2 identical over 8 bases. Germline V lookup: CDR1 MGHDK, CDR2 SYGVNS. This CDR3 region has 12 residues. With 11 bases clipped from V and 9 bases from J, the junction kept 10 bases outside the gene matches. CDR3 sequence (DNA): TGTGCCGCCGGGGGGGGACTCGGCACGCAGTATTTT. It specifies CAAGGGLGTQYF. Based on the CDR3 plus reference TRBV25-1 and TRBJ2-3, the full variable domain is EADIYQTPRYLVIGTGKKITLECSQTMGHDKMYWYQQDPGMELHLIHYSYGVNSTEKGDLSSESTVSRIRTEHFPLTLESARPSHTSQYLCAAGGGLGTQYFGPGTRLTVL.

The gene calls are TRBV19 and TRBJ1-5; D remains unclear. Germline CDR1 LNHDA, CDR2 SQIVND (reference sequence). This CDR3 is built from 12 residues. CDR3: CAGGGRRQPQHF. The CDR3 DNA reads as TGTGCTGGAGGCGGGAGGAGACAGCCCCAGCATTTT.

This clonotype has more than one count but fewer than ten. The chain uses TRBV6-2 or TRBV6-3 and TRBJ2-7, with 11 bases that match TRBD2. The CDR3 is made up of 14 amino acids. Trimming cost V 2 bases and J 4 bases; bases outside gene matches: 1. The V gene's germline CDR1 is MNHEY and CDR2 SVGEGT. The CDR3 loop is CASSYGTSGYEQYF. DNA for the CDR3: TGTGCCAGCAGTTACGGGACTAGCGGTTACGAGCAGTACTTC.

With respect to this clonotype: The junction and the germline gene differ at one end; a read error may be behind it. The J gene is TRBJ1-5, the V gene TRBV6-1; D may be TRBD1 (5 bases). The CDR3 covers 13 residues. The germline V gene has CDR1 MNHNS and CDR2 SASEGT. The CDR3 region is CASSRDQDHPQHF. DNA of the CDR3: TGTGCCAGCAGCAGGGATCAGGATCATCCCCAGCATTTT.

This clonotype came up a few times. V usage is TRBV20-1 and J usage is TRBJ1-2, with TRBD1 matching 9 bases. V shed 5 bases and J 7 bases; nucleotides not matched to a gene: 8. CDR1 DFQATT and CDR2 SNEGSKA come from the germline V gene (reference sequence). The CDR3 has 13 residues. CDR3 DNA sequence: TGCAGTGCTGGGGACCCGGACAGGGGTGGCTACACCTTC. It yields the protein CSAGDPDRGGYTF.

Written as DNA, the CDR3 is TGTGCCAGCAGCTCAACCGGGACAGGGGCTAGCGGCTACACCTTC. Its translation: CASSSTGTGASGYTF. This chain connects TRBV7-9 to TRBJ1-2; 10 bases are a match to TRBD1. J gave up 8 bases and V 4 bases, and 10 bases lay outside the gene matches. Looked up from germline, CDR1 is SEHNR and CDR2 is FQNEAQ (reference sequence). The CDR3 is 15 amino acids. Drawing the rest from reference TRBV7-9 and TRBJ1-2, the complete variable domain is DTGVSQNPRHKITKRGQNVTFRCDPISEHNRLYWYRQTLGQGPEFLTYFQNEAQLEKSRLLSDRFSAERPKGSFSTLEIQRTEQGDSAMYLCASSSTGTGASGYTFGSGTRLTVV.

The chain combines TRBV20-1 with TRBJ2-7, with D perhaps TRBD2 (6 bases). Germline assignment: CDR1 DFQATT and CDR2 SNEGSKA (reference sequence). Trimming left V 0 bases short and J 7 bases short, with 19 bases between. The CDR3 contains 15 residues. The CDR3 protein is CSARDLAGLAGEQYF. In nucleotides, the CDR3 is TGCAGTGCTAGAGACCTGGCGGGGCTGGCTGGAGAGCAGTACTTC.

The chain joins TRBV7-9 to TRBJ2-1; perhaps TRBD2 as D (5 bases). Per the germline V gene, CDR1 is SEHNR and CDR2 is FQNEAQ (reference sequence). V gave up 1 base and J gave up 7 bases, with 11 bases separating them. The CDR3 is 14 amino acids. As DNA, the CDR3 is TGTGCCAGCAGCTTAGTTCCAGGCGGGAATGAGCAGTTCTTC. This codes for CASSLVPGGNEQFF.

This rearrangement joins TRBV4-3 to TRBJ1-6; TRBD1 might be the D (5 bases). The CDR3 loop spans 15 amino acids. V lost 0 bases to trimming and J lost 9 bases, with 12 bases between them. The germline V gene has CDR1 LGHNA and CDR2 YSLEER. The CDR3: CASSQEVRGGSPLHF. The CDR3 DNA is TGCGCCAGCAGCCAAGAAGTTAGGGGAGGTTCACCCCTCCACTTT.

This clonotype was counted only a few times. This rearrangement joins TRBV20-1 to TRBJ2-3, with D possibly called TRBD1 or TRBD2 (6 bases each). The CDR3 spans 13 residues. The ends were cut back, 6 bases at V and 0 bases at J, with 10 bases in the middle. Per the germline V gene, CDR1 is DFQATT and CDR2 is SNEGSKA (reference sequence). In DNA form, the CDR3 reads TGCAGTGCAACAGGGACTAGCACAGATACGCAGTATTTT. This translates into CSATGTSTDTQYF.

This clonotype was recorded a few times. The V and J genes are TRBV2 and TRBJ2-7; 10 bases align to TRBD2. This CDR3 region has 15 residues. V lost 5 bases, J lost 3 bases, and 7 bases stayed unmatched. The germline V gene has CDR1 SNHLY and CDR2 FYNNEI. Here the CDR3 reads CASSPRTSGRYEQYF. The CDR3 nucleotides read TGTGCCAGCAGTCCTAGGACTAGCGGCCGCTACGAGCAGTACTTC.

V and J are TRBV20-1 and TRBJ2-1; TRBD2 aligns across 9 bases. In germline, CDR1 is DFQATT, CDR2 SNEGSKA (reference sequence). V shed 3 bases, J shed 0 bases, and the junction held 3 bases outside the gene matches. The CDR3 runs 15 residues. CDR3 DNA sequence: TGCAGTGCTAGTAGCGGGGGCCCCTCCTACAATGAGCAGTTCTTC. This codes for CSASSGGPSYNEQFF.

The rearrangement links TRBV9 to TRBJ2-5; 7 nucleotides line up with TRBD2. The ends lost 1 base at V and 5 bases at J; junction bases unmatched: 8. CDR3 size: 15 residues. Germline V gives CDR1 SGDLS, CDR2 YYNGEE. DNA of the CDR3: TGTGCCAGCAGCGTAAGCCTCTGGGGGGGGGAGACCCAGTACTTC. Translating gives CASSVSLWGGETQYF. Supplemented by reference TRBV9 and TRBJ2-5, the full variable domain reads DSGVTQTPKHLITATGQRVTLRCSPRSGDLSVYWYQQSLDQGLQFLIQYYNGEERAKGNILERFSAQQFPDLHSELNLSSLELGDSALYFCASSVSLWGGETQYFGPGTRLLVL.